This note documents a single T cell receptor beta chain sequence. Its antigen remains unidentified. At one end the junction does not follow the germline gene, possibly because of a read error. This record comes from a study of cytomegalovirus exposure and HLA in healthy donors. Study-level background: The Caucasian-associated ancestry cluster contained 75% to 85% of the roughly 400 genotyped donors. Study results and limitations: Researchers reported in a later analysis that a missense DCLRE1C variant was tied to TCR beta V- and J-gene trimming.

The PCR had 60 Vbeta and 13 Jbeta primers. TCRdb's table, derived via immunoSEQ multiplex PCR, lists solely in-frame clones and lacks some. The sample carries 45,000 to 55,000 clones, about three quarters recorded once. Per the germline V gene, CDR1 is SSHAT and CDR2 is FNYEAQ (reference sequence). The CDR3 contains 14 residues. The chain employs TRBV7-7 and TRBJ2-7, with D perhaps TRBD1 (5 bases). Sequencing input: PBMCs. The TCR was taken from a man aged 25 to 40 in good health and CMV-seropositive. CDR3 loop: CASSSGPSSYEQSF. The CDR3, as DNA: TGTGCCAGCAGCTCAGGGCCGAGCTCCTACGAGCAGTCCTTC.